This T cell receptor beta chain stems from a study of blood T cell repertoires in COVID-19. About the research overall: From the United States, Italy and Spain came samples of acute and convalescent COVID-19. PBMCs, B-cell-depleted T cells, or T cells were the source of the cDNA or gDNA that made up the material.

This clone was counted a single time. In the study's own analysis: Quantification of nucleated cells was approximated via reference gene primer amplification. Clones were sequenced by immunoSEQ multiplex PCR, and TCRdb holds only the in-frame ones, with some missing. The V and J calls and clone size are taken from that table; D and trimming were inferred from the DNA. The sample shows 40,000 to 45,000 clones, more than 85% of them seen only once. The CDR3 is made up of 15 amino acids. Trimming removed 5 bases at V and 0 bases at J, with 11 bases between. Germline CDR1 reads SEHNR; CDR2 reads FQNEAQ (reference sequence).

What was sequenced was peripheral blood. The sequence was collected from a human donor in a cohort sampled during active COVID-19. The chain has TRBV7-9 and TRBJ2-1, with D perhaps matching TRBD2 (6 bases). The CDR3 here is CASSPGDSSYNEQFF. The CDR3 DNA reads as TGTGCCAGCAGCCCTGGGGACTCCTCCTACAATGAGCAGTTCTTC.